This T cell receptor beta chain was retrieved from a study of blood T cells in healthy people across ages. Broader study findings: Unknown donor CMV status possibly confounded expanded clonotype changes. It was held that diversity estimates obtained from one million T cells represented underestimates. Across samples, TCR beta diversity tracked strongly with naive T cell percentage.

The people who gave samples were healthy Caucasians from Russia, aged roughly 6 to 100. CDR1 and CDR2 (germline): SGDLS, YYNGEE. J was trimmed by 6 bases and V by 6 bases; bases with no gene match: 5. This CDR3 is built from 13 residues. PCR was performed a second time for 7 to 11 cycles using a sample-barcoded 5' primer and a J-beta primer mix. MiXCR, run by TCRdb on the 5' RACE reads, gives a single entry per CDR3 protein. The data hold 1.5 million to 1.8 million distinct CDR3 sequences, with 42% observed a single time. Only a few counts were recorded for this clonotype. Its antigen is not identified.

V gene TRBV9 combines with J gene TRBJ2-1; 8 bases agree with TRBD2. Sequencing was performed on blood. The source of this sequence is a young woman in good health. CDR3 sequence: CASMGLGSNEQFF. DNA of the CDR3: TGTGCCAGCATGGGACTAGGGTCCAATGAGCAGTTCTTC.